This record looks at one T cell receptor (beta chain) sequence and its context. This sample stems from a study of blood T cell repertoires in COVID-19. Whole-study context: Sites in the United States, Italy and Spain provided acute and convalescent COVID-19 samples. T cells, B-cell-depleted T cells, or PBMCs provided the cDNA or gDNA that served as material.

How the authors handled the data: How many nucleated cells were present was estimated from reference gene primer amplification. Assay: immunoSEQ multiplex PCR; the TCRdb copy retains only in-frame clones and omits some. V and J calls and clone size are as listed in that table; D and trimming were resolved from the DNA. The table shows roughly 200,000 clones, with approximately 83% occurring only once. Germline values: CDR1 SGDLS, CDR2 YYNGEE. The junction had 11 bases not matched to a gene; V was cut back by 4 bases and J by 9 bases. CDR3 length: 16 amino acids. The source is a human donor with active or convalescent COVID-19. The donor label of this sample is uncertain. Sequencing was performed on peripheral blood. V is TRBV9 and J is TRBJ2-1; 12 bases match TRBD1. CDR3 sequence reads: CASSFTPGQGASEQFF. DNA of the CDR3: TGTGCCAGCAGCTTTACCCCGGGACAGGGGGCCAGTGAGCAGTTCTTC.